The 28 T cell receptor beta chains reported below all come from one sample, sequenced in a study of vaccination effects on CD4 cells after COVID-19. Under the ViraFEST assay, PBMC were stimulated with viral peptide pools so that antigen-specific CD4+ T cells expanded. Sequencing was performed afterwards. Investigators separated out CD4+ T cells once approximately 10 days of culture had passed. The person's infection with SARS-CoV-2, confirmed by PCR, took place between March and December 2020. Repertoires were generated with immunoSEQ multiplex PCR, while TCRdb's copy carries only in-frame clones and drops some. Among more than 20,000 clones listed, about 80% were seen once. These receptors' targets are unknown. The sequencing here drew on CD4+ T cells from PBMCs cultured with a peptide pool, taken before COVID-19 vaccination. The receptors originated from a human donor who had a prior SARS-CoV-2 infection.

J is TRBJ2-7 and V is TRBV24-1, with D unclear. Trimming took 1 base from V and 3 from J, leaving 12 bases between them. Germline assignment: CDR1 KGHDR and CDR2 SFDVKD. The CDR3 length is 15 residues. In nucleotides, the CDR3 is TGTGCCACCAGTGATTTTCCTAGAAAGCACTACGAGCAGTACTTC. This gives the protein CATSDFPRKHYEQYF.

This chain connects TRBV4-2 to TRBJ1-3; D not resolved. V lost 0 bases, J lost 9 bases, and 12 bases lay in between. The CDR3 covers 14 residues. Germline V gene lookup returns CDR1 LGHNA and CDR2 YNFKEQ. As DNA, the CDR3 is TGTGCCAGCAGCCAAGAGGCAGGAGATAGCACCATATATTTT. Amino acids: CASSQEAGDSTIYF.

This chain connects TRBV29-1 to TRBJ2-1; D remains ambiguous. The V end was cut by 0 bases, the J end by 6 bases, with 12 bases between. This CDR3 is 14 amino acids long. Germline lookup yields CDR1 SQVTM and CDR2 ANQGSEA. The CDR3 DNA follows: TGCAGCGTTGAAGACCCCGGACCAGCCAATGAGCAGTTCTTC. It yields the protein CSVEDPGPANEQFF.

Note on this clone: Other nucleotide sequences in the sample specify the same CDR3. The chain recombines TRBV5-6 with TRBJ2-1; 7 bases fit TRBD1. The germline gives CDR1 SGHDT, CDR2 YYEEEE. V dropped 2 bases and J dropped 3; count of bases not matched to a gene: 8. This CDR3 is 16 amino acids long. As DNA, the CDR3 is TGTGCCAGCAGCTTAACAGGGGCCAACCTCTACAATGAGCAGTTCTTC. Amino acids: CASSLTGANLYNEQFF.

The chain employs TRBV5-5 and TRBJ2-3; 10 nucleotides align to TRBD2. This CDR3 contains 16 residues. V shed 3 bases, J shed 1 base, and the junction held 5 bases outside the gene matches. The germline V gene has CDR1 SGHKS and CDR2 YYEKEE (reference sequence). This chain's CDR3 is CASSSGLAFGTDTQYF. CDR3 in DNA: TGTGCCAGCAGCTCGGGACTAGCGTTCGGCACAGATACGCAGTATTTT.

This clone was counted between two and nine times. The rearrangement links TRBV6-1 to TRBJ2-7, with TRBD1 identical over 7 bases. This CDR3 has 14 residues. The germline V gene encodes CDR1 MNHNS and CDR2 SASEGT. J was trimmed by 3 bases and V by 3 bases; bases with no gene match: 5. The CDR3 loop is CASSEGDRNYEQYF. The CDR3 DNA sequence: TGTGCCAGCAGTGAGGGGGACAGAAACTACGAGCAGTACTTC.

J is TRBJ2-1 and V is TRBV11-3, with D hard to call. The CDR3 covers 14 residues. Germline V gives CDR1 SGHNT, CDR2 YENEEA. Deletions cut 3 bases from V and 4 bases from J, with 10 bases between. CDR3 sequence (DNA): TGTGCCAGCAGCTTGTTGGGGATATACAATGAGCAGTTCTTC. Its protein product is CASSLLGIYNEQFF. Combining the CDR3 with reference TRBV11-3 and TRBJ2-1 gives the whole variable domain EAGVVQSPRYKIIEKKQPVAFWCNPISGHNTLYWYLQNLGQGPELLIRYENEEAVDDSQLPKDRFSAERLKGVDSTLKIQPAELGDSAVYLCASSLLGIYNEQFFGPGTRLTVL.

The chain combines TRBV9 with TRBJ2-7, with TRBD1 matching over 8 bases. Germline assignment: CDR1 SGDLS and CDR2 YYNGEE. The CDR3 contains 15 residues. J lost 4 bases, V lost 3 bases, and 9 bases had no gene match. CDR3 coding DNA: TGTGCCAGCAGCGCGGCCGCAGGGGGCCGGTACGAGCAGTACTTC. This encodes CASSAAAGGRYEQYF.

This chain uses TRBV3-1 (or the pseudogene TRBV3-2) with TRBJ1-4; TRBD1 might be the D (5 bases). This CDR3 comprises 14 residues. V was shortened by 2 bases and J by 2 bases, with 6 bases between the two germline ends. Germline assignment: CDR1 LGHDT and CDR2 YNNKEL (reference sequence). Written as DNA, the CDR3 is TGTGCCAGCAGCCAACGGGGGACTAATGAAAAACTGTTTTTT. Translation gives CASSQRGTNEKLFF.

The V and J genes are TRBV5-6 and TRBJ2-1; no firm D call. The CDR3 runs to 15 residues. Trimming stripped 2 bases from V and 5 bases from J, with 14 bases between. Germline V gene data show CDR1 as SGHDT and CDR2 as YYEEEE. The DNA for the CDR3 is TGTGCCAGCAGCTTTTATAGGCAGAGAAACAATGAGCAGTTCTTC. Translating it yields CASSFYRQRNNEQFF.

This chain uses TRBV11-2 with TRBJ2-3; D ambiguous. Germline CDR1 and CDR2: SGHAT and FQNNGV. This CDR3 comprises 13 residues. With 0 bases removed from V and 7 bases from J, the gap between germline ends came to 8 bases. The CDR3 loop is CASSLDWGNTQYF. The DNA of the CDR3 is TGTGCCAGCAGCTTAGATTGGGGAAATACGCAGTATTTT. The entire variable domain, with the rest obtained from reference TRBV11-2 and TRBJ2-3, is as follows: EAGVAQSPRYKIIEKRQSVAFWCNPISGHATLYWYQQILGQGPKLLIQFQNNGVVDDSQLPKDRFSAERLKGVDSTLKIQPAKLEDSAVYLCASSLDWGNTQYFGPGTRLTVL.

The chain links TRBV4-2 to TRBJ1-1; D uncertain. The CDR3 length is 15 residues. In germline, CDR1 is LGHNA, CDR2 YNFKEQ. V gave up 2 bases and J gave up 4 bases, with 14 bases separating them. The CDR3 DNA sequence: TGTGCCAGCAGCCAAAGGGCCGGGAAGGGCACTGAAGCTTTCTTT. Its translation is CASSQRAGKGTEAFF.

The CDR3: CASSLVQGNSPLHF. CDR3 DNA sequence: TGCGCCAGCAGCTTGGTACAGGGAAATTCACCCCTCCACTTT. The chain uses TRBV5-1 and TRBJ1-6; tentative D call: TRBD1 (6 bases). This CDR3 is 14 amino acids long. The germline CDR1 and CDR2 sequences are SGHRS and YFSETQ. Between the trimmed V and J ends, which lost 0 bases and 7 bases, there was a span of 8 bases.

CDR3 sequence: CASSLGPRGNSPLHF. In DNA, the CDR3 is TGCGCCAGCAGCTTGGGGCCTCGGGGAAATTCACCCCTCCACTTT. The chain employs TRBV5-1 and TRBJ1-6; D remains unclear. Trimming took off 0 bases at V and 7 bases at J, with 11 bases between the two ends. CDR3 length: 15 amino acids. Germline CDR1 reads SGHRS; CDR2 reads YFSETQ.

This sequence joins TRBV13 and TRBJ1-3; D remains ambiguous. Deletions cut 0 bases from V and 4 bases from J, with 7 bases between. The CDR3 is 14 amino acids. CDR1 and CDR2 (germline): PRHDT, FYEKMQ (reference sequence). The CDR3 here is CASSLGPGGNTIYF. CDR3 in DNA: TGTGCCAGCAGCTTAGGTCCGGGGGGAAACACCATATATTTT.

This clone was found once. Compared with germline, one end of the junction differs, possibly owing to a read error. J is TRBJ1-5 and V is TRBV7-7, with a possible D match to TRBD1 (6 bases). The CDR3 has 18 amino acids. Germline-derived CDR1 and CDR2 are SSHAT and FNYEAQ (reference sequence). CDR3: CASSGWDRGQRGNQPQHF. The CDR3 DNA reads TGTGCTAGCAGCGGATGGGACCGTGGACAGAGAGGCAATCAGCCCCAGCATTTT. The full variable domain, completed using reference TRBV7-7 and TRBJ1-5, is GAGVSQSPRYKVTKRGQDVTLRCDPISSHATLYWYQQALGQGPEFLTYFNYEAQPDKSGLPSDRFSAERPEGSISTLTIQRTEQRDSAMYRCASSGWDRGQRGNQPQHFGDGTRLSIL.

This chain joins TRBV2 and TRBJ1-6; no definite D call. The CDR3 extends over 13 amino acids. The ends were cut back, 8 bases at V and 8 bases at J, with 13 bases in the middle. In germline, CDR1 is SNHLY, CDR2 FYNNEI. CDR3 protein: CASRAYGDSPLHF. In nucleotides, the CDR3 is TGTGCCAGCCGGGCCTACGGCGATTCACCCCTCCACTTT.

The rearrangement uses TRBV4-1 and TRBJ1-4, with D hard to call. CDR1 and CDR2 (germline): MGHRA, YSYEKL. The CDR3 length is 13 residues. V was clipped by 1 base and J by 8 bases, with 8 bases between them. CDR3 region: CASSQGSGEKLFF. The CDR3 DNA reads TGCGCCAGCAGCCAAGGCTCTGGAGAAAAACTGTTTTTT.

The chain uses TRBV3-1 (or the pseudogene TRBV3-2) and TRBJ2-5; perhaps TRBD2 as D (6 bases). The V and J ends lost 1 base and 5 bases respectively, with 20 bases between them. Germline CDR1 and CDR2: LGHDT and YNNKEL (reference sequence). The CDR3 totals 17 residues. The CDR3 DNA reads as TGTGCCAGCAGCCAAGGTTTCGGAGGGGCGCGAGGGGAGACCCAGTACTTC. This encodes CASSQGFGGARGETQYF.

The rearrangement links TRBV19 to TRBJ2-1, with TRBD2 matching over 9 bases. CDR3 length equals 19 residues. V shed 0 bases, J shed 7 bases, and the junction held 16 bases outside the gene matches. Per germline, CDR1 LNHDA and CDR2 SQIVND (reference sequence). CDR3 in amino acids: CASSIDRFGSGRAENEQFF. Written as DNA, the CDR3 is TGTGCCAGTAGTATAGATCGGTTCGGTAGCGGGAGAGCGGAGAATGAGCAGTTCTTC.

V and J are TRBV19 and TRBJ1-2, with no clear D. The V end was cut by 1 base, the J end by 8 bases, with 17 bases between. The CDR3 runs to 15 residues. CDR1 is LNHDA, CDR2 SQIVND, per germline (reference sequence). The CDR3 DNA reads TGTGCCAGTAGTATAGCCGGACGGCGGCGGGGAGGCTACACCTTC. It codes for CASSIAGRRRGGYTF.

V and J are TRBV10-3 and TRBJ2-7; TRBD1 aligns across 8 bases. V gave up 2 bases and J gave up 4 bases; unmatched junction bases: 4. CDR3 length: 14 amino acids. Germline assignment: CDR1 ENHRY and CDR2 SYGVKD. The CDR3 DNA follows: TGTGCCATCAGTGAGGACAGGGGTTGGTACGAGCAGTACTTC. Translated, it gives CAISEDRGWYEQYF.

The chain couples TRBV20-1 to TRBJ1-4, with D possibly matching TRBD1 (6 bases). This CDR3 contains 17 residues. CDR1 and CDR2 (germline): DFQATT, SNEGSKA (reference sequence). The V and J ends lost 3 bases and 0 bases respectively, with 17 bases between them. The CDR3 spells CSASNPGKGATNEKLFF. The CDR3 nucleotides read TGCAGTGCTAGTAATCCGGGCAAGGGGGCAACTAATGAAAAACTGTTTTTT.

The chain employs TRBV7-9 and TRBJ1-1; 8 bases agree with TRBD1. The germline gives CDR1 SEHNR, CDR2 FQNEAQ (reference sequence). J was trimmed by 1 base and V by 5 bases; bases with no gene match: 3. CDR3 length: 14 amino acids. CDR3 in DNA: TGTGCCAGCAGCGCCGGACAGGGGAACACTGAAGCTTTCTTT. It specifies CASSAGQGNTEAFF.

The gene calls are TRBV11-2 and TRBJ1-2; D unresolved. Germline lookup yields CDR1 SGHAT and CDR2 FQNNGV. The CDR3 sequence is 14 residues long. V was cut by 5 bases and J by 0 bases, with 10 bases left in between. CDR3 amino acids: CASSRPAANYGYTF. The CDR3 DNA is TGTGCCAGCAGCAGACCAGCAGCTAACTATGGCTACACCTTC.

This clone appeared a few times. CDR3 DNA sequence: TGTGCCAGCAGCGTACCACAGGGCAATGAGCAGTTCTTC. Translation gives CASSVPQGNEQFF. This chain links TRBV5-6 with TRBJ2-1; D is perhaps TRBD1 (6 bases). V lost 4 bases and J 6 bases, leaving 11 bases between the germline ends. CDR1 is SGHDT, CDR2 YYEEEE, per germline. The CDR3 spans 13 residues.

The chain joins TRBV20-1 to TRBJ2-5, with 7 bases that match TRBD1. There are 11 residues in the CDR3. Trimming at V came to 5 bases and at J to 9 bases, leaving 6 bases not matched to a gene. Looked up from germline, CDR1 is DFQATT and CDR2 is SNEGSKA (reference sequence). CDR3 amino acids: CSAGDRAAQYF. The CDR3 DNA sequence: TGCAGTGCTGGGGACAGAGCGGCCCAGTACTTC.

The sample holds a few counts of this clone. The J gene is TRBJ1-2, the V gene TRBV12-3 or TRBV12-4; D remains ambiguous. This CDR3 is 12 amino acids long. The germline V and J ends were trimmed by 6 bases and 0 bases, with 5 bases remaining between them. In DNA form, the CDR3 reads TGTGCCAGCAGGGAAGCTAACTATGGCTACACCTTC. Translating gives CASREANYGYTF.